This T cell receptor (beta chain) is from a study of cytomegalovirus exposure and HLA in healthy donors. Primers for the PCR totalled 60 Vbeta and 13 Jbeta. Sequencing used immunoSEQ multiplex PCR; TCRdb keeps in-frame clones, though not all of them. Among roughly 120,000 clones listed, about 63% were seen once. This CDR3 region has 16 residues. V shed 2 bases, J shed 3 bases, and the junction held 10 bases outside the gene matches. CDR1 SGHKS and CDR2 YYEKEE come from the germline V gene (reference sequence). This clonotype originated in a man in his thirties or forties in good health and CMV-seropositive. The sequenced material came from PBMCs. The J gene is TRBJ2-5, the V gene TRBV5-5, with 7 bases identical to TRBD1. CDR3: CASSFSVRDRKETQYF. The DNA for the CDR3 is TGTGCCAGCAGCTTCTCAGTCCGGGACAGAAAAGAGACCCAGTACTTC.